Listed below are T cell receptor beta chains from one sample, sequenced in a study of response to subunit inactivated influenza vaccine. Using its own MiXCR run on the RT-PCR reads, TCRdb lists one record per CDR3 protein. Of about 620,000 distinct CDR3 sequences in the sample, about 12% were seen once. The specimen was PBMCs from blood, collected on the day of vaccination. The receptors originated from a man aged 50 to 60 who received an inactivated influenza vaccine. CDR3s include the opening cysteine and the closing phenylalanine or tryptophan. The D gene is left open where the match is weak. Size is stated for part of the rows, as once, few or many counts, or as a class when the clone is expanded.

clone_size	v_call	j_call	d_call	cdr3_aa	cdr3_nt
-	TRBV25-1	TRBJ2-5	TRBD1	CAGSETLQGETQYF	TGTGCCGGCAGTGAAACCCTACAGGGGGAGACCCAGTACTTC
many	TRBV4-3	TRBJ2-1	-	CASSQDRLKQFF	TGCGCCAGCAGCCAGGACCGACTAAAGCAGTTCTTC
few	TRBV7-9	TRBJ1-4	-	CASSFLAVTNEKLFF	TGTGCCAGCAGCTTCTTGGCAGTAACTAATGAAAAACTGTTTTTT
-	TRBV12-3/TRBV12-4	TRBJ2-1	TRBD2	CASTPGGAGVNEQFF	TGTGCCAGCACCCCTGGGGGAGCGGGGGTTAATGAGCAGTTCTTC
-	TRBV4-3	TRBJ2-2	TRBD2	CASSPRTSWPTGELFF	TGCGCCAGCAGCCCCCGGACTAGCTGGCCCACCGGGGAGCTGTTTTTT
few	TRBV12-3/TRBV12-4	TRBJ1-2	TRBD1	CASSIGRTGFGYTF	TGTGCCAGCAGTATAGGCCGGACAGGGTTTGGCTACACCTTC
-	TRBV29-1	TRBJ1-1	TRBD1	CSVPRSGQAVAEAFF	TGCAGCGTACCTCGGTCGGGACAGGCGGTGGCTGAAGCTTTCTTT
-	TRBV6-2/TRBV6-3	TRBJ2-5	TRBD1	CASSIPLAPIGQDQETQYF	TGTGCCAGCAGCATACCTTTGGCCCCTATTGGACAGGACCAAGAGACCCAGTACTTC
-	TRBV3-1	TRBJ2-3	-	CASSQGRDTQYF	TGTGCCAGCAGCCAAGGGAGGGATACGCAGTATTTT
few	TRBV7-9	TRBJ1-1	TRBD1	CASSSRQGPEAFF	TGTGCCAGCAGCTCAAGACAGGGGCCTGAAGCTTTCTTT
few	TRBV20-1	TRBJ2-1	TRBD1	CSAWDSAYNEQFF	TGCAGTGCTTGGGACAGTGCCTACAATGAGCAGTTCTTC
few	TRBV7-9	TRBJ2-3	-	CASSSSLGGITDTQYF	TGTGCCAGCAGCTCTAGCCTGGGCGGGATTACAGATACGCAGTATTTT
many	TRBV12-3/TRBV12-4	TRBJ2-3	-	CASSFGGPTDTQYF	TGTGCCAGCAGTTTTGGGGGCCCAACAGATACGCAGTATTTT
few	TRBV5-1	TRBJ2-7	TRBD2	CASSLTSANSYEQYF	TGCGCCAGCAGCCTTACTAGCGCAAACTCCTACGAGCAGTACTTC
few	TRBV3-1	TRBJ2-5	-	CASSQGIVGRETQYF	TGTGCCAGCAGCCAGGGGATAGTGGGCAGAGAGACCCAGTACTTC
-	TRBV10-2	TRBJ1-1	-	CASSEVAGAGTEAFF	TGCGCCAGCAGTGAGGTTGCAGGGGCGGGTACTGAAGCTTTCTTT
many	TRBV3-1	TRBJ2-5	-	CASSPGMETQYF	TGTGCCAGCAGCCCGGGGATGGAGACCCAGTACTTC
-	TRBV4-3	TRBJ2-7	TRBD1	CASSQIGQGSYEQYF	TGCGCCAGCAGCCAAATAGGACAGGGCTCCTACGAGCAGTACTTC
few	TRBV20-1	TRBJ1-1	-	CSARVSYGLNTEAFF	TGCAGTGCTAGAGTAAGTTACGGACTGAACACTGAAGCTTTCTTT
few	TRBV12-3/TRBV12-4	TRBJ2-1	TRBD2	CASSWGQGRTSGRALRNEQFF	TGTGCCAGCAGTTGGGGACAGGGGAGGACTAGCGGGAGGGCCCTTAGAAATGAGCAGTTCTTC
-	TRBV3-1	TRBJ2-1	-	CASSQDLGTYNEQFF	TGTGCCAGCAGCCAAGATCTAGGGACATACAATGAGCAGTTCTTC
few	TRBV20-1	TRBJ2-1	-	CSAEDVNEQFF	TGCAGTGCTGAAGACGTCAATGAGCAGTTCTTC
few	TRBV5-1	TRBJ2-1	-	CASRLGALEQFF	TGCGCCAGCAGACTCGGGGCGCTTGAGCAGTTCTTC
-	TRBV5-5	TRBJ2-5	-	CASSLGPLGLQETQYF	TGTGCCAGCAGCTTGGGGCCCCTGGGGCTCCAGGAGACCCAGTACTTC
few	TRBV2	TRBJ1-5	-	CASSIHRNQPQHF	TGTGCCAGCAGTATACATAGAAATCAGCCCCAGCATTTT
few	TRBV5-1	TRBJ2-1	-	CASTRGRGGVEEQFF	TGCGCCAGCACACGTGGGAGGGGGGGTGTTGAGGAGCAGTTCTTC
-	TRBV20-1	TRBJ1-1	-	CSARDNHLEGTTEAFF	TGCAGTGCTAGAGATAATCACCTGGAGGGGACCACTGAAGCTTTCTTT
-	TRBV5-1	TRBJ2-3	TRBD2	CASSPAGGKGDTQYF	TGCGCCAGCAGCCCAGCGGGGGGCAAAGGCGATACGCAGTATTTT
many	TRBV6-6	TRBJ1-1	-	CASSYGTEAFF	TGTGCCAGCAGTTACGGCACTGAAGCTTTCTTT
few	TRBV7-2	TRBJ2-3	-	CASSLDRGNHPQYF	TGTGCCAGCAGCTTAGATAGGGGCAATCATCCGCAGTATTTT
few	TRBV15	TRBJ2-1	TRBD2	CATSRSYSGGSSYNEQFF	TGTGCCACCTCCAGGTCGTATAGCGGGGGTAGCTCCTACAATGAGCAGTTCTTC
many	TRBV15	TRBJ2-7	TRBD2	CATSPGTSGPYEQYF	TGTGCCACCAGTCCCGGGACTAGCGGCCCCTACGAGCAGTACTTC
few	TRBV5-1	TRBJ2-7	TRBD2	CASSLGEASGYYEQYF	TGCGCCAGCAGCTTGGGAGAGGCTAGCGGATACTACGAGCAGTACTTC
-	TRBV4-2	TRBJ2-5	TRBD1	CASSRAVDRGWETQYF	TGTGCCAGCAGCCGAGCGGTCGACAGGGGTTGGGAGACCCAGTACTTC
few	TRBV10-3	TRBJ1-2	-	CAIGETSTHGYTF	TGTGCCATCGGGGAGACCAGCACCCATGGCTACACCTTC
-	TRBV29-1	TRBJ2-7	-	CSVGQLSYEQYF	TGCAGCGTTGGCCAGCTCTCCTACGAGCAGTACTTC
many	TRBV10-3	TRBJ2-7	-	CAIRNTYEQYF	TGTGCCATCAGAAACACCTACGAGCAGTACTTC
many	TRBV5-6	TRBJ2-7	-	CASSLWDNSYEQYF	TGTGCCAGCAGCTTGTGGGACAACTCCTACGAGCAGTACTTC
-	TRBV15	TRBJ2-5	-	CATSWAQETQYF	TGTGCCACCAGCTGGGCGCAAGAGACCCAGTACTTC
few	TRBV5-1	TRBJ2-2	-	CASSLRLIANTGELFF	TGCGCCAGCAGCTTGAGACTGATCGCGAACACCGGGGAGCTGTTTTTT
few	TRBV24-1	TRBJ2-2	TRBD1	CATSDVTGGSNTGELFF	TGTGCCACCAGTGATGTTACAGGGGGCTCGAACACCGGGGAGCTGTTTTTT
few	TRBV4-2	TRBJ2-3	TRBD2	CASSQATSGDHHTDTQYF	TGTGCCAGCAGCCAAGCCACTAGCGGGGACCACCACACAGATACGCAGTATTTT